This T cell receptor beta chain stems from a study of blood T cell repertoires in COVID-19. Whole-study context: The United States, Italy and Spain provided the acute and convalescent COVID-19 samples. T cells, B-cell-depleted T cells, or PBMCs supplied cDNA or gDNA.

With 5 bases removed from V and 7 bases from J, the gap between germline ends came to 9 bases. Germline V gene lookup returns CDR1 LNHDA and CDR2 SQIVND (reference sequence). The CDR3 length is 12 residues. As originally analysed: Reference gene primer amplification in the assay estimated nucleated cell counts. Only in-frame clones appear in the TCRdb table, and some are missing; sequencing was by immunoSEQ multiplex PCR. V, J and clone size are taken as reported in that table, and D and trimming were inferred from the DNA itself. The sample lists about 45,000 clones, about 85% occurring once. The chain carries TRBV19 and TRBJ1-5; D gene unclear. This clonotype was sampled from an elderly woman with acute or convalescent COVID-19. Sequences were obtained from peripheral blood. CDR3 sequence: CASSGQSQPQHF. The CDR3 DNA reads as TGTGCCAGTAGTGGGCAATCACAGCCCCAGCATTTT.